A single sample gave rise to the 15 T cell receptor beta chains below, sequenced in a study of cytomegalovirus exposure and HLA in healthy donors. PCR employed 60 Vbeta and 13 Jbeta primers. The assay was immunoSEQ multiplex PCR, and TCRdb's table has in-frame clones only and misses some. The repertoire consists of more than 90,000 clones, with about 75% occurring once and the leading ten covering roughly 7%. The specimen sequenced was PBMCs. The receptors shown here come from a middle-aged man in good health and CMV-seropositive.

This clone was counted only a few times. The chain couples TRBV6-5 to TRBJ2-3, with D possibly TRBD2 on 5 matching bases. The V gene lost 7 bases and the J gene lost 0 bases, with 11 bases spanning the gap. The CDR3 extends over 14 amino acids. The germline CDR1 and CDR2 sequences are MNHEY and SVGAGI. The CDR3 is CASIGLGSTDTQYF. The CDR3 bases are TGTGCCAGCATCGGACTGGGTAGCACAGATACGCAGTATTTT.

The CDR3 is CASSLGPARGSAGELFF. As DNA, the CDR3 is TGCGCCAGCAGCTTGGGGCCCGCACGAGGTTCCGCCGGGGAGCTGTTTTTT. V usage is TRBV5-1 and J usage is TRBJ2-2; D unresolved. The germline gives CDR1 SGHRS, CDR2 YFSETQ. With 0 bases removed from V and 6 bases from J, the gap between germline ends came to 18 bases. The CDR3 sequence is 17 residues long.

This clone showed up just a few times. The V call is TRBV9, the J call TRBJ1-2; maybe TRBD1 (5 bases). CDR3 length equals 15 residues. CDR1 is SGDLS and CDR2 is YYNGEE in the germline V gene. V lost 4 bases, J lost 8 bases, and 21 bases lay in between. In nucleotides, the CDR3 is TGTGCCAGCAGCCCATCACCCCAGGGAAATAACGGCTACACCTTC. Protein product: CASSPSPQGNNGYTF.

This rearrangement joins TRBV7-3 to TRBJ2-5; no firm D call. This CDR3 spans 13 amino acids. The V gene's germline CDR1 is SGHTA and CDR2 FQGTGA. V was trimmed by 2 bases and J by 6 bases, leaving 10 bases between them. The CDR3 here is CASSLGLHKTQYF. The CDR3 DNA reads TGTGCCAGCAGCTTAGGGCTCCACAAGACCCAGTACTTC.

This clone was observed a handful of times. The V call is TRBV4-1, the J call TRBJ1-5; D is unclear. Germline loops: CDR1 MGHRA, CDR2 YSYEKL. CDR3 length: 14 residues. V gave up 1 base and J gave up 11 bases, with 15 bases separating them. CDR3 protein: CASSQVDGSTTQHF. The CDR3 coding sequence is TGCGCCAGCAGCCAAGTTGACGGGAGTACGACCCAGCATTTT.

This clone was seen a handful of times. The chain is built from TRBV2 and TRBJ1-1; unclear D gene. Germline V gives CDR1 SNHLY, CDR2 FYNNEI. The CDR3 sequence is 13 residues long. V was pared by 8 bases and J by 5 bases, with 15 bases between. DNA for the CDR3: TGTGCCAGCGGAATTGGAGAGGCGACTGAAGCTTTCTTT. As protein: CASGIGEATEAFF.

The V call is TRBV11-2, the J call TRBJ1-2; D is ambiguous. Trimming left V 1 base short and J 4 bases short, with 10 bases between. From germline, CDR1 is SGHAT and CDR2 FQNNGV. The CDR3 runs 14 residues. CDR3: CASSLALSGYGYTF. As DNA, the CDR3 is TGTGCCAGCAGCTTAGCGCTGTCGGGCTATGGCTACACCTTC.

The chain joins TRBV6-1 to TRBJ1-1, with D possibly matching TRBD1 (5 bases). Per germline, CDR1 MNHNS and CDR2 SASEGT. This CDR3 has 16 residues. The V gene lost 1 base and the J gene lost 2 bases, with 14 bases spanning the gap. CDR3 residues: CASSEGVGRDNTEAFF. CDR3 coding DNA: TGTGCCAGCAGTGAAGGGGTCGGGAGGGACAACACTGAAGCTTTCTTT.

This chain connects TRBV4-1 to TRBJ2-3; possibly TRBD2 for D (5 bases). Looked up from germline, CDR1 is MGHRA and CDR2 is YSYEKL. V lost 0 bases, J lost 4 bases, and 14 bases lay in between. The CDR3 sequence is 16 residues long. CDR3 in DNA: TGCGCCAGCAGCCAAGATTCCCCTAGCCTGGCAGATACGCAGTATTTT. This codes for CASSQDSPSLADTQYF.

This clone was detected many times. The chain has TRBV6-1 and TRBJ1-1; D might be TRBD1 (5 bases). Germline V gene lookup returns CDR1 MNHNS and CDR2 SASEGT. V gave up 4 bases and J gave up 0 bases, with 9 bases separating them. The CDR3 sequence is 14 residues long. The chain's CDR3 is CASSVGLLNTEAFF. The CDR3 DNA follows: TGTGCCAGCAGTGTGGGACTCCTGAACACTGAAGCTTTCTTT.

The CDR3 nucleotides read TGTGCCAGCTCACCCTCGTCCCAGGGTGGGTCCACCGGGGAGCTGTTTTTT. Its protein product is CASSPSSQGGSTGELFF. The chain recombines TRBV18 with TRBJ2-2; D is possibly TRBD1 (5 bases). Germline assignment: CDR1 KGHSH and CDR2 LQKENI. The CDR3 is 17 residues long. Deletions cut 3 bases from V and 4 bases from J, with 18 bases between.

The J gene is TRBJ2-3, the V gene TRBV6-4; TRBD2 is a possible D gene (5 bases). Trimming cost V 4 bases and J 4 bases, with 12 bases left between them. The CDR3 has 14 residues. Germline CDR1 MRHNA, CDR2 SNTAGT. The CDR3 spells CASSVGPGADTQYF. In DNA form, the CDR3 reads TGTGCCAGCAGTGTTGGACCCGGGGCAGATACGCAGTATTTT.

The rearrangement uses TRBV6-4 and TRBJ1-2; TRBD1 aligns across 9 bases. Germline V CDR1 and CDR2: MRHNA, SNTAGT. V dropped 4 bases and J dropped 5; count of bases not matched to a gene: 5. This CDR3 spans 14 amino acids. The CDR3 nucleotides read TGTGCCAGCAGTGCGACAGGGGGTGTGTATGGCTACACCTTC. This encodes CASSATGGVYGYTF.

The chain recombines TRBV5-1 with TRBJ2-3; possible D gene TRBD1, 6 bases. CDR1 and CDR2 from the germline V gene are SGHRS and YFSETQ. Trimming left V 6 bases short and J 4 bases short, with 6 bases between. The CDR3 is 11 amino acids. CDR3 nucleotide sequence: TGCGCCAGCAAGGGGGCAGATACGCAGTATTTT. This gives the protein CASKGADTQYF. Together with reference TRBV5-1 and TRBJ2-3, the CDR3 gives the full variable domain: KAGVTQTPRYLIKTRGQQVTLSCSPISGHRSVSWYQQTPGQGLQFLFEYFSETQRNKGNFPGRFSGRQFSNSRSEMNVSTLELGDSALYLCASKGADTQYFGPGTRLTVL.

The chain uses TRBV19 and TRBJ2-7, with 9 bases aligning to TRBD1. V lost 6 bases, J lost 6 bases, and 6 bases stayed unmatched. The CDR3 spans 13 residues. Germline CDR1 LNHDA, CDR2 SQIVND (reference sequence). The CDR3 spells CASRPGQGLEQYF. The CDR3 DNA sequence: TGTGCCAGTAGACCGGGACAGGGCCTCGAGCAGTACTTC. Looking up the rest from reference TRBV19 and TRBJ2-7 gives the full variable domain: DGGITQSPKYLFRKEGQNVTLSCEQNLNHDAMYWYRQDPGQGLRLIYYSQIVNDFQKGDIAEGYSVSREKKESFPLTVTSAQKNPTAFYLCASRPGQGLEQYFGPGTRLTVT.